The table lists the clone carrying this T cell receptor beta chain with a count of one. The data were taken from a study of blood T cell repertoires in COVID-19. Study in general: The United States, Italy and Spain supplied acute and convalescent COVID-19 samples.

Profiled with immunoSEQ multiplex PCR; TCRdb holds only in-frame clones, not every one. The table has 50,000 to 75,000 clones, 87% seen once. The germline V gene encodes CDR1 SNHLY and CDR2 FYNNEI. The CDR3 length is 15 residues. Trimming cost V 6 bases and J 2 bases, with 16 bases left between them. The sequence was obtained from a man in his sixties with acute or convalescent COVID-19. The rearrangement uses TRBV2 and TRBJ1-1; D might be TRBD1 (6 bases). The specimen sequenced was peripheral blood. The CDR3 sequence is CASSHRQAKNTEAFF. In DNA form, the CDR3 reads TGTGCCAGCAGCCACAGACAGGCTAAAAACACTGAAGCTTTCTTT.